This T cell receptor (beta chain) emerged from a study of OX40 agonist ivuxolimab in advanced cancers. Overall study context: Under the entry rules, prior anti-PD-1, anti-PD-L1 or anti-CTLA-4 therapy was allowed, and about 38% had some. One patient with hepatocellular carcinoma and two with cutaneous melanoma, three in all, had partial responses. Study results and limitations: Undetermined was the antigen specificity of the expanded peripheral T cells. At 0.1-3.0 mg/kg, partial responders had clonal expansion among the lowest observed.

With respect to this clone: Its antigen is still unknown.

TCRdb's table, derived via immunoSEQ multiplex PCR, lists solely in-frame clones and lacks some. The data show about 64,000 clones, 80% to 90% seen once. This CDR3 spans 13 amino acids. The V and J ends lost 6 bases and 3 bases respectively, with 9 bases between them. Germline V gene sequence: CDR1 KGHSH, CDR2 LQKENI. The chain joins TRBV18 to TRBJ1-5; no clear D gene. The TCR originated in an adult with an advanced solid tumor such as melanoma, head and neck, liver or kidney cancer. This sample comprised CD4+ or CD8+ T cells sorted from blood, obtained in a trial of the OX40 agonist ivuxolimab. The CDR3 DNA sequence: TGTGCCAGCTCCCTCCAATCCAATCAGCCCCAGCATTTT. Its translation: CASSLQSNQPQHF.